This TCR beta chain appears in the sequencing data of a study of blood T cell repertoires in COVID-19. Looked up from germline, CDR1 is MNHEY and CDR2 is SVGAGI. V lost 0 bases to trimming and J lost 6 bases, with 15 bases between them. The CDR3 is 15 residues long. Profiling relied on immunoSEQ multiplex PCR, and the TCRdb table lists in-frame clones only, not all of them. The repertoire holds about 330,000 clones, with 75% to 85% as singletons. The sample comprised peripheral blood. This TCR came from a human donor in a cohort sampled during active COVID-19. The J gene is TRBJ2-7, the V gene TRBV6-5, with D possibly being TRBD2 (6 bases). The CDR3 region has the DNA TGTGCCAGCAGTTACTCGAGGTTTGCGGGGACCGAGCAGTACTTC. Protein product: CASSYSRFAGTEQYF.